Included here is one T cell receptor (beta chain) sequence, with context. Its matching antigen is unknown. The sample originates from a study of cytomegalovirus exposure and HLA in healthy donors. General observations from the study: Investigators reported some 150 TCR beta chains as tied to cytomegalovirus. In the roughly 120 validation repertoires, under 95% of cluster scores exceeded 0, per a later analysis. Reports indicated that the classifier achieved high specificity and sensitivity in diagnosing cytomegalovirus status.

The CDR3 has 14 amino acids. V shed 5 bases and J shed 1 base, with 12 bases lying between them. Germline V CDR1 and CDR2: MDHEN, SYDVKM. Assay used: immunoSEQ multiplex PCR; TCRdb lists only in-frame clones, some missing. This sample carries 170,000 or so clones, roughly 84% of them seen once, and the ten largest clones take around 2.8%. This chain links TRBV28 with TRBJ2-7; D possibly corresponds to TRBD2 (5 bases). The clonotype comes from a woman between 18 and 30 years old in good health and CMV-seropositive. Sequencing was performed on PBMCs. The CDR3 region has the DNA TGTGCCAGCAGTCCCCCAGGAGGTTCCTACGAGCAGTACTTC. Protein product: CASSPPGGSYEQYF.